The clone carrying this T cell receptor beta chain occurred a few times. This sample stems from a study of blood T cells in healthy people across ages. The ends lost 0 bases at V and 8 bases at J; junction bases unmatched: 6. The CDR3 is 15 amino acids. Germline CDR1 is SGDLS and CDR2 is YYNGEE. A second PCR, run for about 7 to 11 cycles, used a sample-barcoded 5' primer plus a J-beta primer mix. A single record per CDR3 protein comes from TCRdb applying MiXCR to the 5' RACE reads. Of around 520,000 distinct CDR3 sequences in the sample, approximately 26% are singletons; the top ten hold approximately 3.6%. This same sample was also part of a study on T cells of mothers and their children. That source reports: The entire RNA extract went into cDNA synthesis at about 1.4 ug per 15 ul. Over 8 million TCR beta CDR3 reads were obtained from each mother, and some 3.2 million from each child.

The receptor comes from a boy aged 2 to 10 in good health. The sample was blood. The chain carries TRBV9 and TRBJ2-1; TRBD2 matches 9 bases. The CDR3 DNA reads TGTGCCAGCAGCGTAGGGTCTAGCGGGAATGATGAGCAGTTCTTC. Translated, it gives CASSVGSSGNDEQFF.